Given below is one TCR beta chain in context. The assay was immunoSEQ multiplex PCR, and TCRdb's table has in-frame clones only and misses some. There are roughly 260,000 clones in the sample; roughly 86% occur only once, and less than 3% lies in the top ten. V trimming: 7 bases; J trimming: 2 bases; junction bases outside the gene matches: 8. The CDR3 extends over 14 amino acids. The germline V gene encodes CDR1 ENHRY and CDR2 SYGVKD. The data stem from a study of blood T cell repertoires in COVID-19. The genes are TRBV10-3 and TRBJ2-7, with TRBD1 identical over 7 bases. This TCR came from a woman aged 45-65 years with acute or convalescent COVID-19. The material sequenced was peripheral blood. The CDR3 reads CAIMGTDNPYEQYF. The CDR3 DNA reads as TGTGCCATCATGGGGACAGACAACCCCTACGAGCAGTACTTC.